Sequencing of this T cell receptor beta chain was carried out in a study of T cell responses to AZD1222 COVID-19 vaccine. Assay: immunoSEQ multiplex PCR; the TCRdb copy retains only in-frame clones and omits some. The sample yields approximately 140,000 clones, 85% to 95% seen once. Notes on this clone: Its target is not known.

Study-level points and caveats: Along spike, vaccine-associated CD4 TCRs were found throughout, with dominance at 160-218 and 743-854. In a largely white British group with more females than males, clonal diversity was possibly underestimated. Nearly half of spike-specific TCRs reportedly target unmutated variant regions. An increase in Spike-specific TCR breadth and depth was observed after two AZD1222 doses.

V shed 6 bases, J shed 6 bases, and the junction held 3 bases outside the gene matches. The CDR3 length is 12 residues. Germline V gene lookup returns CDR1 LGHNA and CDR2 YNFKEQ. The sample here was peripheral blood, taken 28 days after the second AZD1222 dose. This clonotype was sampled from an adult who received the AZD1222 COVID-19 vaccine. The chain couples TRBV4-2 to TRBJ2-7; 9 bases are shared with TRBD2. Here the CDR3 reads CASRGAGGEQYV. The CDR3 region has the DNA TGTGCCAGCAGAGGAGCGGGGGGCGAGCAGTACGTC.